Described below is a single T cell receptor beta chain sequence and its context. The data stem from a study of blood T cell repertoires in COVID-19. Study-level background: Sites in the United States, Italy and Spain provided acute and convalescent COVID-19 samples. Sources were T cells, B-cell-depleted T cells, or PBMCs; the material itself was cDNA or gDNA.

Per the original data handling: Reference gene primer amplification gave estimated nucleated cell counts. Libraries were prepared by immunoSEQ multiplex PCR; TCRdb keeps only in-frame clonotypes and omits some of them. The DNA was the basis for D and trimming; V, J and clone size are from that table. The sample holds 200,000 to 250,000 clones, around nine tenths seen once. The sequenced sample was peripheral blood. This receptor was taken from a woman aged 55-69 years with acute or convalescent COVID-19.

CDR3 region: CASKGTGMNTEAFF. The CDR3 DNA reads TGTGCCAGTAAAGGGACAGGGATGAACACTGAAGCTTTCTTT. The rearrangement joins TRBV19 to TRBJ1-1, with 9 bases aligning to TRBD1. This CDR3 spans 14 amino acids. Germline CDR1 LNHDA, CDR2 SQIVND (reference sequence). V gave up 7 bases and J gave up 0 bases; unmatched junction bases: 3.